This T cell receptor (beta chain) was sequenced for a study of T cells after posttransplantation cyclophosphamide. On the day of bone marrow donation, the related graft donor provided peripheral blood. The CDR3 is 15 residues long. Germline values: CDR1 LNHDA, CDR2 SQIVND (reference sequence). V lost 3 bases, J lost 4 bases, and 5 bases stayed unmatched. General study findings and limits: Recipient CMV seropositivity and CMV reactivation strongly tracked TRB clonality.

The method was immunoSEQ multiplex PCR; TCRdb's version includes in-frame clones alone and lacks a portion of them. The top ten hold about 3% of the sample, which has approximately 56,000 clones, roughly 94% seen once. This clone was seen only once. The antigen is unknown. The chain has TRBV19 and TRBJ2-7; 11 bases fit TRBD1. The specimen sequenced was PBMCs. The TCR sequence derives from a woman in her 30s in good health and a related stem cell transplant donor. CDR3 region: CASSIAGDRGYEQYF. The CDR3 nucleotides are TGTGCCAGTAGTATTGCGGGGGACAGGGGGTACGAGCAGTACTTC.